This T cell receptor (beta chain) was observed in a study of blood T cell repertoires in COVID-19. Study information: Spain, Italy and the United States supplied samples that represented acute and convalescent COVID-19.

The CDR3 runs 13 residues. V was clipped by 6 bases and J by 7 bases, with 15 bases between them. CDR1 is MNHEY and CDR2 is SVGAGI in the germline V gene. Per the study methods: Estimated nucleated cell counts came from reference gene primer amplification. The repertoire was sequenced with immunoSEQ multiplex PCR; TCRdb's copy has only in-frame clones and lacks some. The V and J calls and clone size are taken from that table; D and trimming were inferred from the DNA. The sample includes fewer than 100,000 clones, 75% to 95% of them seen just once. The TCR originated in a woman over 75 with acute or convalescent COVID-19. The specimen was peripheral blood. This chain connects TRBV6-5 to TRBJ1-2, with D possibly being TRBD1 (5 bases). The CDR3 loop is CASSMEGIGGYTF. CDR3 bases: TGTGCCAGCAGCATGGAGGGGATCGGTGGCTACACCTTC.